Listed below are T cell receptor beta chains from one sample, sequenced in a study of OX40 agonist ivuxolimab in advanced cancers. The assay was immunoSEQ multiplex PCR, and TCRdb's table has in-frame clones only and misses some. The repertoire consists of about 89,000 clones, with 70% to 90% occurring once and the leading ten covering 0.25% to 0.3%. The sample consisted of CD4+ or CD8+ T cells sorted from blood, taken in a trial of the OX40 agonist ivuxolimab. Source of these receptors: an adult with an advanced solid tumor such as melanoma, head and neck, liver or kidney cancer. CDR3s include the opening cysteine and the closing phenylalanine or tryptophan. D genes are given only for firm matches. Clone size is stated in some rows and not others, as once, few, many or a class when expanded.

clone size: NA
J gene: TRBJ2-1
V gene: TRBV7-8
D gene: TRBD2
CDR3 DNA: TGTGCCAGCAGCTTAGTCTTTCTAGCGGGGGCCATGCCTCAAAATGAGCAGTTCTTC
CDR3 protein: CASSLVFLAGAMPQNEQFF

clone size: NA
J gene: TRBJ2-1
V gene: TRBV7-7
D gene: NA
CDR3 DNA: TGTGCCAGCAGCAGCGGCCAAAACCAAAATGAGCAGTTCTTC
CDR3 protein: CASSSGQNQNEQFF

clone size: NA
J gene: TRBJ2-1
V gene: TRBV9
D gene: TRBD2
CDR3 DNA: TGTGCCAGCAGCTCCCGACTAGCGGGGGGGTTAGTTGAGCAGTTCTTC
CDR3 protein: CASSSRLAGGLVEQFF

clone size: NA
J gene: TRBJ2-2
V gene: TRBV2
D gene: TRBD2
CDR3 DNA: TGTGCCAGCAGGGACAGGTCTGCACCCGGGACTAGCGGGGCCGGGGAGCTGTTTTTT
CDR3 protein: CASRDRSAPGTSGAGELFF

clone size: once
J gene: TRBJ2-5
V gene: TRBV5-4
D gene: TRBD2
CDR3 DNA: TGTGCCAGCAGCGGCCCGGGACTAGACGGTCCGTACCAAGAGACCCAGTACTTC
CDR3 protein: CASSGPGLDGPYQETQYF

clone size: NA
J gene: TRBJ1-1
V gene: TRBV5-6
D gene: NA
CDR3 DNA: TGTGCCAGCAGCTTAGTAGGCGGTGGGAACACTGAAGCTTTCTTT
CDR3 protein: CASSLVGGGNTEAFF

clone size: NA
J gene: TRBJ1-1
V gene: TRBV4-3
D gene: NA
CDR3 DNA: TGCGCCAGCAGCCAATTGGCAGGGGTCACTGAAGCTTTCTTT
CDR3 protein: CASSQLAGVTEAFF

clone size: NA
J gene: TRBJ2-7
V gene: TRBV2
D gene: NA
CDR3 DNA: TGTGCCAGCAGTCAAACCGAGCGCGAGCAGTACTTC
CDR3 protein: CASSQTEREQYF

clone size: NA
J gene: TRBJ2-4
V gene: TRBV4-2
D gene: NA
CDR3 DNA: TGTGCCAGCAGCCAAGGACAGGGAGGGGTTTTAAACATTCAGTACTTC
CDR3 protein: CASSQGQGGVLNIQYF

clone size: once
J gene: TRBJ1-3
V gene: TRBV7-8
D gene: NA
CDR3 DNA: TGTGCCAGCAGCTTAGTTAGTACGGTCTCTGGAAACACCATATATTTT
CDR3 protein: CASSLVSTVSGNTIYF

clone size: few
J gene: TRBJ2-5
V gene: TRBV5-4
D gene: NA
CDR3 DNA: TGTGCCAGCAGCTTGGGGATCCAAGAGACCCAGTACTTC
CDR3 protein: CASSLGIQETQYF

clone size: NA
J gene: TRBJ2-1
V gene: TRBV10-2
D gene: TRBD1
CDR3 DNA: TGCGCCAGCCTCCGGGACAGGACCTACAATGAGCAGTTCTTC
CDR3 protein: CASLRDRTYNEQFF

clone size: NA
J gene: TRBJ1-2
V gene: TRBV19
D gene: NA
CDR3 DNA: TGTGCCAGTAGTACTAACTCCTTCAAGATCGAGGGCTACACCTTC
CDR3 protein: CASSTNSFKIEGYTF